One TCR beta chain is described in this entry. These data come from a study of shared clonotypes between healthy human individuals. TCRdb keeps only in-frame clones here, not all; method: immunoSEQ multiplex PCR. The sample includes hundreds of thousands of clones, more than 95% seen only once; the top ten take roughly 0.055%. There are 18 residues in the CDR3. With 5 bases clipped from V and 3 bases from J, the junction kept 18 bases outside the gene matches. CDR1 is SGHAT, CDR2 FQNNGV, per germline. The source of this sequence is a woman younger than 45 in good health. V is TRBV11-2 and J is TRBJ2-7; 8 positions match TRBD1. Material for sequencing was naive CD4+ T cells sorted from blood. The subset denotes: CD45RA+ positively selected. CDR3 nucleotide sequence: TGTGCCAGCAGCGCTGGGGGCAGTTGGACAGGGTGGGACTACGAGCAGTACTTC. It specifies CASSAGGSWTGWDYEQYF.